This T cell receptor (beta chain) was identified during a study of T cell repertoires in cytomegalovirus infection. Trimming removed 0 bases at V and 3 bases at J, with 12 bases between. The CDR3 covers 16 residues. Germline loops: CDR1 MNHNY, CDR2 SVGAGI (reference sequence). TCRdb recomputed calls from the reads with MiXCR, one row per CDR3 protein. This table has 270,000 or so distinct CDR3 sequences, 15% to 20% appearing once. V is TRBV6-6 and J is TRBJ2-1, with D possibly TRBD2 on 5 matching bases. The receptor comes from a human donor in good health (CMV status not recorded). Some clones in this sample may be carry-over from other donors' samples. Sequencing used CD8+ T cells from PBMCs. Here the CDR3 reads CASSYSLERGYNEQFF. In DNA, the CDR3 is TGTGCCAGCAGTTACTCGCTAGAACGGGGCTACAATGAGCAGTTCTTC.